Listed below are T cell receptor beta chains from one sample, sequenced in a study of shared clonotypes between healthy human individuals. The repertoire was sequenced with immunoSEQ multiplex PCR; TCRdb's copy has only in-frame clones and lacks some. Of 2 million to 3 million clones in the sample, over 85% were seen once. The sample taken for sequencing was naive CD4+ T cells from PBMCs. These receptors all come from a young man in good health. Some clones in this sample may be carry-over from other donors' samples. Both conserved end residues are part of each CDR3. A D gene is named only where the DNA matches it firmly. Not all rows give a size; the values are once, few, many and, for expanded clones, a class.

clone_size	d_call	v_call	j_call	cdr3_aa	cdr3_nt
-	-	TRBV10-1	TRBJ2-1	CASSAVSSYNEQFF	TGCGCCAGCAGTGCCGTCAGCTCCTACAATGAGCAGTTCTTC
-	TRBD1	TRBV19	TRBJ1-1	CASVRDRSNTEAFF	TGTGCCAGTGTGAGGGACAGATCGAACACTGAAGCTTTCTTT
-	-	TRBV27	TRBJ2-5	CASSPTRQQETQYF	TGTGCCAGCAGTCCCACCCGGCAGCAAGAGACCCAGTACTTC
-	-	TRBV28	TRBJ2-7	CASSLPPETYEQYF	TGTGCCAGCAGTTTACCTCCAGAGACCTACGAGCAGTACTTC
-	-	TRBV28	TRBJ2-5	CATLSGNQETQYF	TGTGCCACCCTGAGCGGAAACCAAGAGACCCAGTACTTC
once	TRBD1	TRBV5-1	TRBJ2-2	CASSLGAQGATGELFF	TGCGCCAGCAGCTTGGGAGCACAGGGGGCCACCGGGGAGCTGTTTTTT
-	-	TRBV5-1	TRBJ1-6	CASSRDGDNSPLHF	TGCGCCAGCAGTAGGGACGGAGATAATTCACCCCTCCACTTT
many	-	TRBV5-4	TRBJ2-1	CASSSRGGRELFF	TGTGCCAGCAGCTCGAGGGGGGGCCGAGAGCTGTTCTTC
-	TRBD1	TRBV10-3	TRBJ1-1	CAITSPGRGQGAFF	TGTGCCATCACCTCCCCGGGCAGGGGGCAAGGAGCTTTCTTT
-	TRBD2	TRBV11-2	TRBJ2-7	CASSSPTGGDEQYF	TGTGCCAGCAGCTCCCCAACGGGAGGGGACGAGCAGTACTTC
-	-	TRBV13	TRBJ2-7	CASSPKGSVGSYEQYF	TGTGCCAGCAGCCCCAAGGGTAGCGTTGGCTCCTACGAGCAGTACTTC
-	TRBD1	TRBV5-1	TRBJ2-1	CASSATGTDTYNEQFF	TGCGCCAGCAGCGCAACCGGGACAGACACCTACAATGAGCAGTTCTTC
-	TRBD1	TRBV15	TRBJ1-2	CATSRGTGSNYGYTF	TGTGCCACCAGCAGAGGGACAGGTTCTAACTATGGCTACACCTTC
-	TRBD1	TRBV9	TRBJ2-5	CASSRGTGQETQYF	TGTGCCAGCAGCAGGGGGACAGGGCAAGAGACCCAGTACTTC
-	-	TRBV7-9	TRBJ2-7	CASSPNNLGFSYEQYF	TGTGCCAGCAGCCCAAACAACCTCGGATTCTCCTACGAGCAGTACTTC
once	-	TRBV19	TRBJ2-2	CASSIDRGTGRQVNTGELFF	TGTGCCAGTAGTATAGATCGGGGTACGGGGAGACAGGTGAACACCGGGGAGCTGTTTTTT
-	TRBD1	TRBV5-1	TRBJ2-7	CASSLALGQGNEQYF	TGCGCCAGCAGCTTGGCCTTGGGACAGGGGAACGAGCAGTACTTC
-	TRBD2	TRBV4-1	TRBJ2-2	CASSQLQAGLNTGELFF	TGCGCCAGCAGCCAACTACAAGCGGGGCTGAACACCGGGGAGCTGTTTTTT
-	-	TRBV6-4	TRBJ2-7	CASSDTTGPYEQYF	TGTGCCAGCAGTGACACCACAGGTCCCTACGAGCAGTACTTC
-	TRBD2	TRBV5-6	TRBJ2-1	CASSPIRTSGNNEQFF	TGTGCCAGCAGTCCCATCCGGACTAGCGGGAACAATGAGCAGTTCTTC
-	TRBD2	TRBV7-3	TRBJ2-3	CASSFQLAGSTDTQYF	TGTGCCAGCAGCTTTCAACTAGCGGGGAGCACAGATACGCAGTATTTT
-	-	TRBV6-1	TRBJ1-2	CASSVTFQGSVGYTF	TGTGCCAGCAGTGTCACCTTCCAGGGTTCGGTAGGCTACACCTTC
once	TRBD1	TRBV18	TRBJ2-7	CASSPSGQGQGEQYF	TGTGCCAGCTCACCTTCCGGACAGGGGCAGGGCGAGCAGTACTTC
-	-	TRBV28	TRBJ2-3	CASSRQFTDTQYF	TGTGCCAGCAGTCGACAGTTCACAGATACGCAGTATTTT
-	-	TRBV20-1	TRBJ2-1	CSARDWDEQFF	TGCAGTGCCAGGGACTGGGATGAGCAGTTCTTC
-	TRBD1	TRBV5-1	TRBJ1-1	CASSPDRGRGTEAFF	TGCGCCAGCAGCCCGGACAGGGGTCGGGGGACTGAAGCTTTCTTT
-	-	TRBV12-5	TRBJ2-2	CASGRDAGELFF	TGTGCTAGTGGTAGGGACGCCGGGGAGCTGTTTTTT
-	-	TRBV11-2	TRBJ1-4	CASSLVRSNEKLFF	TGTGCCAGCAGCTTAGTACGTAGTAATGAAAAACTGTTTTTT